A selection of T cell receptor beta chains follows, all from one sample in a study of a mutant IDH1 vaccine in newly diagnosed glioma. Their antigens are not known. Profiling relied on immunoSEQ multiplex PCR, and the TCRdb table lists in-frame clones only, not all of them. The sample lists about 72,000 clones; approximately 84% were seen once. Sequences were derived from PBMCs, sampled from a glioma patient whose treatment included an IDH1 peptide vaccine. Source of these receptors: a man younger than 35 with glioma. Both conserved end residues are part of each CDR3. Each record gives: clone size, D gene, J gene, V gene, CDR3 DNA, CDR3 protein. The D gene is left open where the match is weak. Where a row states a size, it is once, few, many or the class of an expanded clone; other rows omit it.

>NA|TRBD2|TRBJ2-3|TRBV5-5
TGTGCCAGCAGCTTCCTAGCGGGAGGGCCGCCGCAGTATTTT
CASSFLAGGPPQYF
>NA|NA|TRBJ1-1|TRBV7-9
TGTGCCAGCAGCTTAGAAGGGGGGGCTTTGGGAAACACTGAAGCTTTCTTT
CASSLEGGALGNTEAFF
>few|NA|TRBJ2-7|TRBV5-1
TGCGCCAGCAGCTTGCAGAATTCCTACGAGCAGTACTTC
CASSLQNSYEQYF
>NA|TRBD1|TRBJ2-4|TRBV5-1
TGCGCCAGCAGCATGGGACAGGAGAGAAACATTCAGTACTTC
CASSMGQERNIQYF
>NA|NA|TRBJ1-2|TRBV6-5
TGTGCCAGCAGTTTTCGCGGGACTTTTTCTAACTATGGCTACACCTTC
CASSFRGTFSNYGYTF
>NA|TRBD1|TRBJ1-2|TRBV7-2
TGTGCCAGCAGCTTAGCGACAGGGTACGGCGGCTACACCTTC
CASSLATGYGGYTF
>NA|NA|TRBJ1-1|TRBV7-9
TGTGCCATCTCGGGGGTGGGAGTAACTGAAGCTTTCTTT
CAISGVGVTEAFF
>NA|NA|TRBJ1-2|TRBV5-1
TGCGCCAGCAGCACCGGACAAGCCGCTAACTATGGCTACACCTTC
CASSTGQAANYGYTF
>NA|TRBD1|TRBJ1-1|TRBV13
TGTGCCAGCAGCTCCTTCCAGGGGGCCACTGAAGCTTTCTTT
CASSSFQGATEAFF
>NA|NA|TRBJ2-7|TRBV7-2
TGTGCCAGCAGCTTAGATATAAAGGGACTTACTGCCTCCTACGAGCAGTACTTC
CASSLDIKGLTASYEQYF
>NA|NA|TRBJ1-5|TRBV7-2
TGTGCCAGCGGGGCATGGCAGCCCCAGCATTTT
CASGAWQPQHF
>NA|TRBD1|TRBJ1-2|TRBV29-1
TGCAGCGCCTTGGGACAGGGAGGTTCTGGCTACACCTTC
CSALGQGGSGYTF
>NA|TRBD2|TRBJ2-3|TRBV19
TGTGCCAGTAGTATAGATGGAATAGCGGGGGGCCCACTTTATACAGATACGCAGTATTTT
CASSIDGIAGGPLYTDTQYF
>NA|NA|TRBJ2-7|TRBV13
TGTGCCAGCAGCTTGGCGGATCTTCCCTACGAGCAGTACTTC
CASSLADLPYEQYF
>once|TRBD1|TRBJ1-2|TRBV28
TGTGCCAGCAGTTTAGCCCCGGGACAGGGAGTCTATGGCTACACCTTC
CASSLAPGQGVYGYTF
>NA|TRBD2|TRBJ2-3|TRBV7-2
TGTGCCAGCAGCCGCCGGACTAGCGGGGCGTCGGATACGCAGTATTTT
CASSRRTSGASDTQYF
>NA|NA|TRBJ1-5|TRBV2
TGTGCCAGCAGGGGTATGGGCAATCAGCCCCAGCATTTT
CASRGMGNQPQHF
>NA|NA|TRBJ1-4|TRBV4-3
TGCGCCAGCAGCCAAGGGCGTAATGAAAAACTGTTTTTT
CASSQGRNEKLFF
>NA|NA|TRBJ1-2|TRBV27
TGTGCCAGCAGTCAAAATCCACAGGGCCATGGCTACACCTTC
CASSQNPQGHGYTF
>NA|NA|TRBJ1-2|TRBV14
TGTGCCAGCAGCCGGTTTACGGAGCGGGGCTACACCTTC
CASSRFTERGYTF
>NA|NA|TRBJ2-7|TRBV27
TGTGCCAGCAGTTTATCGATTGGGCTAGACTACGAGCAGTACTTC
CASSLSIGLDYEQYF
>NA|TRBD1|TRBJ1-1|TRBV2
TGTGCCAGCAGACCGGGACAGGGACTGAACACTGAAGCTTTCTTT
CASRPGQGLNTEAFF
>NA|NA|TRBJ1-2|TRBV28
TGTGCCACCCAGAACTATGGCTACACCTTC
CATQNYGYTF
>once|TRBD2|TRBJ2-5|TRBV18
TGTGCCAGCTCACCACCTGGGACTAGATTCGGAGAGACCCAGTACTTC
CASSPPGTRFGETQYF
>NA|TRBD1|TRBJ1-3|TRBV4-1
TGCGCCAGCAGCCAAGCTCAGGGGGCGGGAGGAAACACCATATATTTT
CASSQAQGAGGNTIYF
>NA|NA|TRBJ1-2|TRBV7-9
TGTGCCAGCAGCCCACGTCTTGGGAACTATGGCTACACCTTC
CASSPRLGNYGYTF
>NA|NA|TRBJ2-5|TRBV7-8
TGTGCCAGCAGCAAGTGGGGTCGTGAACAAGAGACCCAGTACTTC
CASSKWGREQETQYF
>NA|NA|TRBJ1-2|TRBV2
TGTGCCAGCAGCCTCAGGGGAATAGGTGGCTACACCTTC
CASSLRGIGGYTF
>NA|NA|TRBJ2-7|TRBV30
TGTGCCTGGAGTGTACGGGGCCGGCTAGCCTACGAGCAGTACTTC
CAWSVRGRLAYEQYF
>NA|NA|TRBJ1-5|TRBV13
TGTGCCAGCAGCCCTGGGGTTCGTCAGCCCCAGCATTTT
CASSPGVRQPQHF
>once|NA|TRBJ1-5|TRBV7-2
TGTGCCAGCAGCTTACGGTGGGGGGACATAGATCAGCCCCAGCATTTT
CASSLRWGDIDQPQHF
>once|TRBD1|TRBJ1-4|TRBV19
TGTGCCAGTAGTATCGGGGCAGGGGGCTTTACTAATGAAAAACTGTTTTTT
CASSIGAGGFTNEKLFF
>NA|NA|TRBJ2-7|TRBV30
TGTGCCTGGAGTGTAGCGGTATACGAGCAGTACTTC
CAWSVAVYEQYF
>NA|NA|TRBJ1-5|TRBV6-1
TGTGCCAGCAGTGATCAGCCCCAGCATTTT
CASSDQPQHF
>few|NA|TRBJ1-4|TRBV19
TGTGCCAGTAGTATAGGCCCAGGAACAACTAATGAAAAACTGTTTTTT
CASSIGPGTTNEKLFF
>NA|TRBD1|TRBJ2-7|TRBV6-1
TGTGCCAGCAGTGAAGGGATACAGGGGACCACCTACGAGCAGTACTTC
CASSEGIQGTTYEQYF
>NA|TRBD1|TRBJ1-1|TRBV19
TGTGCCAGTAGTATAGATTGGACAGGGGGCAGAGATATTGAAGCTTTCTTT
CASSIDWTGGRDIEAFF
>NA|NA|TRBJ2-3|TRBV6-5
TGTGCCAGCAGCTACCGGGACCCTAGCACAGATACGCAGTATTTT
CASSYRDPSTDTQYF
>NA|TRBD2|TRBJ2-3|TRBV9
TGTGCCAGCAGCCCTACTAGCGGGATCACAGATACGCAGTATTTT
CASSPTSGITDTQYF
>NA|NA|TRBJ2-7|TRBV5-4
TGTGCCAGCAGCTTGGTGGGATTGGCCGACGAGCAGTACTTC
CASSLVGLADEQYF
>medium-sized|NA|TRBJ2-7|TRBV6-1
TGTGCCAGCAGTGAAGGGGCAGAAGCCAACGAGCAGTACTTC
CASSEGAEANEQYF
>NA|NA|TRBJ2-2|TRBV5-1
TGCGCCAGCAGCTTGGGTCACAGGGACCCGAACACCGGGGAGCTGTTTTTT
CASSLGHRDPNTGELFF
>NA|TRBD1|TRBJ1-3|TRBV19
TGTGCCAGTAGTAAACGGGACAGTCGAAACACCATATATTTT
CASSKRDSRNTIYF
>few|NA|TRBJ1-1|TRBV29-1
TGCAGCGGCAAAAGACAGGATTCGAACACTGAAGCTTTCTTT
CSGKRQDSNTEAFF
>NA|TRBD2|TRBJ2-3|TRBV4-3
TGCGTCAGCAGCCAGGGGACTAGCGGGAGTCGTACAGATACGCAGTATTTT
CVSSQGTSGSRTDTQYF
>NA|TRBD2|TRBJ2-2|TRBV4-3
TGCGCCAGCAGCCAAGTCATTACTAGCGGGCTCGCGAACACCGGGGAGCTGTTTTTT
CASSQVITSGLANTGELFF
>NA|NA|TRBJ1-2|TRBV12-2
TGTGCAAGTCGCATATACCCGGACAGGGGTAACTATGGCTACACCTTC
CASRIYPDRGNYGYTF
>NA|TRBD1|TRBJ2-5|TRBV7-2
TGTGCCACACAGGGGGCTGTCCCCGCGGAGACCCAGTACTTC
CATQGAVPAETQYF
>once|TRBD1|TRBJ2-3|TRBV11-1
TGTGCCAGCAGCTATTGGACAGGGCCGAGCACAGATACGCAGTATTTT
CASSYWTGPSTDTQYF
>NA|NA|TRBJ2-7|TRBV28
TGTGCCAGCAGTTTAAGCAGCTACGAGCAGTACTTC
CASSLSSYEQYF
>NA|TRBD2|TRBJ2-5|TRBV6-6
TGTGCCAGCAGTCGCCTGTGGAGCGGGGGTGAGACCCAGTACTTC
CASSRLWSGGETQYF
>NA|NA|TRBJ1-1|TRBV6-5
TGTGCCAGCAGTTACGTGCAGAAGGCTGAAGCTTTCTTT
CASSYVQKAEAFF
>NA|NA|TRBJ1-6|TRBV7-9
TGTGCCAGCAGCTTAGGGTCAGGTTACTTCCCCCTCCACTTT
CASSLGSGYFPLHF
>NA|NA|TRBJ2-2|TRBV30
TGTGCCGGGGGGACAGCGAACACCGGGGAGCTGTTTTTT
CAGGTANTGELFF
>NA|NA|TRBJ2-7|TRBV27
TGTGCCAGCAGTTTAAAGTCTCAGGGGTACGAGCAGTACTTC
CASSLKSQGYEQYF
>NA|TRBD1|TRBJ1-6|TRBV7-9
TGTGCCAGCAGCTACCGACAGGGAAGCTCACCCCTCCACTTT
CASSYRQGSSPLHF
>NA|NA|TRBJ2-5|TRBV7-7
TGTGCTAGCAGCCCCTTGGGCAGGGAGCAGATAGGAGAGACCCAGTACTTC
CASSPLGREQIGETQYF
>NA|TRBD1|TRBJ1-6|TRBV5-5
TGTGCCAGCAGCTTGAACCGGGACAGGGGGCGATCACCCCTCCACTTT
CASSLNRDRGRSPLHF
>NA|NA|TRBJ1-1|TRBV28
TGTGCCAGCAGAAGGAGGGCGAACACTGAAGCTTTCTTT
CASRRRANTEAFF